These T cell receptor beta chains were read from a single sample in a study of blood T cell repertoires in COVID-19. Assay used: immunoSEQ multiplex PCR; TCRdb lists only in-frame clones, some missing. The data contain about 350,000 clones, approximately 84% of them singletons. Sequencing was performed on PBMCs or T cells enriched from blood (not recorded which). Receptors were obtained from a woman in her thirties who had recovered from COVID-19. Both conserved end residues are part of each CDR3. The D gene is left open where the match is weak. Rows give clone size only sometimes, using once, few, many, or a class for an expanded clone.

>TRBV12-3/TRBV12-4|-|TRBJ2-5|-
TGTGCCACACGCCCGAGGGCCCAAGAGACCCAGTACTTC
CATRPRAQETQYF
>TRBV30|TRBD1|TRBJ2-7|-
TGTGCCTGGAGTCGCGGTCGCGGACGGGACAGGGCCAACTACGAGCAGTACTTC
CAWSRGRGRDRANYEQYF
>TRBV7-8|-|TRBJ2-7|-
TGTGCCAGCAGCTTTCTTCCCCGGGGTTCCCTTCCCTACGAGCAGTACTTC
CASSFLPRGSLPYEQYF
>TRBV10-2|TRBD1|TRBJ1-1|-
TGCGCCATACAACAGGGGGCGGACACTGAAGCTTTCTTT
CAIQQGADTEAFF
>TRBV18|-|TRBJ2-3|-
TGTGCCAGCTCCTCGGACTACCGCACAGATACGCAGTATTTT
CASSSDYRTDTQYF
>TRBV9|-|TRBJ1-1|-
TGTGCCAGCAGCGTAGGTACTCCAGGGCCGGCTTTCTTT
CASSVGTPGPAFF
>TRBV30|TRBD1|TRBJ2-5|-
TGTGCCTGGACTAGGGACAGACAAGAGACCCAGTACTTC
CAWTRDRQETQYF
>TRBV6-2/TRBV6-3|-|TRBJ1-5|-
TGTGCCAGCAGTCGGGACATCGATAGCAATCAGCCCCAGCATTTT
CASSRDIDSNQPQHF
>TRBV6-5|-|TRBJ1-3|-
TGTGCCAGCAGTTACTTGATGCGGGGGGCAGAAAACACCATATATTTT
CASSYLMRGAENTIYF
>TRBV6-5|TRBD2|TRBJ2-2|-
TGTGCCAGCCGTTCGTTAGCGGGGGCCAACACCGGGGAGCTGTTTTTT
CASRSLAGANTGELFF
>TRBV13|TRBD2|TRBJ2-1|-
TGTGCCAGCTCGGAGGTAGCGGGGACCTATAGCTCCTACAATGAGCAGTTCTTC
CASSEVAGTYSSYNEQFF
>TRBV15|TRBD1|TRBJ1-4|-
TGTGCCACCAGCAGCGGACAGGGGGCGTCTTCTCGTAATGAAAAACTGTTTTTT
CATSSGQGASSRNEKLFF
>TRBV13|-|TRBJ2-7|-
TGTGCCAGCAGCTCGGGGCGAGGGGGTTACGAGCAGTACTTC
CASSSGRGGYEQYF
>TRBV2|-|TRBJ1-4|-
TGTGCCAGCAGTGATGAGGGACATACAACTAATGAAAAACTGTTTTTT
CASSDEGHTTNEKLFF
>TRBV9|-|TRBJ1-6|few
TGTGCCAGCAGCGTAGCTTCTGGCAATCAATCACCCCTCCACTTT
CASSVASGNQSPLHF
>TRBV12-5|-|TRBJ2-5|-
TGTGCTAGTGGTTTGACCCCGGGGGAAGAGACCCAGTACTTC
CASGLTPGEETQYF
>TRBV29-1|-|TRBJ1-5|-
TGCAGCGTCCAGGGAACTAGCAATCAGCCCCAGCATTTT
CSVQGTSNQPQHF
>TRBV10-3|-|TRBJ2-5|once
TGTGCCATCAGGAGACAGGGCGGGGAGGCCCAGTACTTC
CAIRRQGGEAQYF
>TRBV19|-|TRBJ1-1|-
TGTGCCAGTAGTATCGAGGGTTGGAACACTGAAGCTTTCTTT
CASSIEGWNTEAFF
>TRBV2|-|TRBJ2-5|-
TGTGCCACCAGGCGGGGAACACAAGAGACCCAGTACTTC
CATRRGTQETQYF
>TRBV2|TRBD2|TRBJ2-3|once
TGTGCCAGCAGGATACCCAGGACTAGCGGGGCAGATACGCAGTATTTT
CASRIPRTSGADTQYF
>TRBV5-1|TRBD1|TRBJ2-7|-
TGCGCCAGCAGCTCTAGGACAGGCAGCCAAAACTACGAGCAGTACTTC
CASSSRTGSQNYEQYF
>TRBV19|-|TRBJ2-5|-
TGTGCCAGTAGTGCCCGACAGGGAGGCCAAGAGACCCAGTACTTC
CASSARQGGQETQYF
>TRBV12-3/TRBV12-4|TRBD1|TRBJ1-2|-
TGTGCCAGCAGTCCGACAGGGGTCTATGGCTACACCTTC
CASSPTGVYGYTF
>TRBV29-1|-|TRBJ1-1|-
TGCAGCGTTGTTAGACAGGTGGACACTGAAGCTTTCTTT
CSVVRQVDTEAFF
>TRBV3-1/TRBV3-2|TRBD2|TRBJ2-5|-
TGTGCCAGCAGCCCGCGGACTAGCGGGTGGGAGACCCAGTACTTC
CASSPRTSGWETQYF
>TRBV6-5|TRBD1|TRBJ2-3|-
TGTGCCAGCAGTTACTGGGGACAGTCCAGCACAGATACGCAGTATTTT
CASSYWGQSSTDTQYF
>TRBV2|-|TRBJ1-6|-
TGTGCCAGCAGTGAAGCGCTGAGGAGGAGCTCCTATAATTCACCCCTCCACTTT
CASSEALRRSSYNSPLHF
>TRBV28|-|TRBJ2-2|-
TGTGCCAGCAGCCCCCCAGGGTTTGCCGGGGAGCTGTTTTTT
CASSPPGFAGELFF
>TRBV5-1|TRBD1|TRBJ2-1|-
TGCGCCAGCAGCTTAGGGACAGGGGTCATCAATGAGCAGTTCTTC
CASSLGTGVINEQFF
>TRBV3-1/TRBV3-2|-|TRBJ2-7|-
TGTGCCAGCAGCCAAGGGGGGCGGGTGTACTTC
CASSQGGRVYF
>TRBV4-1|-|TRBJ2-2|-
TGCGCCAGCAGCCAAGGGCGAAGGAGCGAGGGCACCGGGGAGCTGTTTTTT
CASSQGRRSEGTGELFF
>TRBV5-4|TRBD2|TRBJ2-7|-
TGTGCCAGCAGCCAAGGGACTAGCGGGGGATACGAGCAGTACTTC
CASSQGTSGGYEQYF
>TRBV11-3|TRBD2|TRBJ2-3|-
TGTGCCAGCAGCTTTGGGACTAGCGGAAGCACAGATACGCAGTATTTT
CASSFGTSGSTDTQYF
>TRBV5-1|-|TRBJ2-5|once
TGCGCCAGCAGCTACGAACTACAGGGCTGGGAGACCCAGTACTTC
CASSYELQGWETQYF
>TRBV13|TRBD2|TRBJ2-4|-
TGTGCCAGCAGCCGTACGAAAGTAGCGGGACTCAAAAACATTCAGTACTTC
CASSRTKVAGLKNIQYF
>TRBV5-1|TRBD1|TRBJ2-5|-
TGCGCCAGCAGCTCCGGGACAGGGTTGGAGACCCAGTACTTC
CASSSGTGLETQYF
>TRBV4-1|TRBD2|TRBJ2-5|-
TGCGCCAGCAGCCAAGGGGGACTAGCGGGGGCCCAGGAAGAGACCCAGTACTTC
CASSQGGLAGAQEETQYF
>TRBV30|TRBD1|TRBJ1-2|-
TGTGCCTGGAGACGGGGGACAGGGTCTAACTATGGCTACACCTTC
CAWRRGTGSNYGYTF
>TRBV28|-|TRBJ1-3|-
TGTGCCAGCAGCCACACAGGAGCAGGAAACACCATATATTTT
CASSHTGAGNTIYF
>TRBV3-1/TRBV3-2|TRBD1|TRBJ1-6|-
TGTGCCAGCAGTCTGCAGGGGGCGCATTCACCCCTCCACTTT
CASSLQGAHSPLHF
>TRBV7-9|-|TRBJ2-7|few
TGTGCCAGCAGCTCAGGACAGAGCTCCTACGAGCAGTACTTC
CASSSGQSSYEQYF
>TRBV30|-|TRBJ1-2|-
TGTGCCTGGAGTGTATCCCTCGCAGTCGTTTCTAACTATGGCTACACCTTC
CAWSVSLAVVSNYGYTF
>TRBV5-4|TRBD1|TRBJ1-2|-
TGTGCCAGCAGCTCCGGGACAGACGATCACTATGGCTACACCTTC
CASSSGTDDHYGYTF
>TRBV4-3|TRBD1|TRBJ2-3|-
TGCGCCAGCAGCCAAGATCTAAGGGACAGTAGCACAGATACGCAGTATTTT
CASSQDLRDSSTDTQYF
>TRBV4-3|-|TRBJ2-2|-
TGCGCCAGCAGCCAAGAAACGGGGGAAGGGGAGCTGTTTTTT
CASSQETGEGELFF